These 9 T cell receptor beta chains were all obtained from the same sample, sequenced in a study of T cell responses to AZD1222 COVID-19 vaccine. Sequencing used immunoSEQ multiplex PCR; TCRdb keeps in-frame clones, though not all of them. The sample shows about 110,000 clones, about 92% of them seen only once. Sequences were derived from peripheral blood, sampled on day 0 of AZD1222 vaccination. These TCRs come from an adult in good health.

The CDR3 coding sequence is TGTGCCAGTGGAGGCACAGGCGGGAGGGATAGTGGGCAGTTCTTC. Protein product: CASGGTGGRDSGQFF. The V gene is TRBV19, the J gene TRBJ2-1; TRBD2 aligns across 9 bases. This CDR3 comprises 15 residues. V lost 8 bases, J lost 12 bases, and 17 bases stayed unmatched. CDR1 is LNHDA, CDR2 SQIVND, per germline (reference sequence).

The chain links TRBV6-2 or TRBV6-3 to TRBJ2-4; D tentatively reads TRBD1 or TRBD2 (6 bases each). Per the germline V gene, CDR1 is MNHEY and CDR2 is SVGEGT. CDR3 size: 16 residues. Trimming pared 2 bases from V and 9 bases from J, leaving 20 bases between. Here the CDR3 DNA reads TGTGCCAGCAGTTACCCCGGCAGGGAGGTAGGGGGCATTCAGTACTTC. It yields the protein CASSYPGREVGGIQYF.

CDR3 residues: CASSLTLGLRGAFF. For the CDR3, the DNA is TGTGCCAGCAGCCTAACCCTAGGGCTCCGGGGGGCTTTCTTT. The chain employs TRBV7-2 and TRBJ1-1; D might be TRBD1 (5 bases). This CDR3 is 14 amino acids long. The ends were cut back, 5 bases at V and 11 bases at J, with 21 bases in the middle. Germline V CDR1 and CDR2: SGHTA, FQGNSA.

This chain joins TRBV28 and TRBJ1-4; 9 bases align to TRBD1. V shed 3 bases, J shed 5 bases, and the junction held 4 bases outside the gene matches. This CDR3 is 15 amino acids long. Germline V lookup: CDR1 MDHEN, CDR2 SYDVKM. The CDR3 region has the DNA TGTGCCAGCAGTTTCACCGGGACAGGGAATGAAAAACTGTTTTTT. It encodes CASSFTGTGNEKLFF.

The chain couples TRBV6-5 to TRBJ1-6; D unresolved. There are 14 residues in the CDR3. The V end was cut by 7 bases, the J end by 3 bases, with 10 bases between. Per germline, CDR1 MNHEY and CDR2 SVGAGI. DNA of the CDR3: TGTGCCAGCATGCTCGGGGTCTATAATTCACCCCTCCACTTT. Amino acid sequence: CASMLGVYNSPLHF.

The rearrangement uses TRBV5-1 and TRBJ2-4; 8 bases line up with TRBD1. V was clipped by 4 bases and J by 8 bases; unmatched bases: 11. Germline V gene sequence: CDR1 SGHRS, CDR2 YFSETQ. The CDR3 has 15 amino acids. The CDR3 nucleotides read TGCGCCAGCAGCCTAAAGGACAGGGTCCGGGACATTCAGTACTTC. It encodes CASSLKDRVRDIQYF.

This sequence joins TRBV11-2 and TRBJ1-6; D uncertain. The CDR3 covers 13 residues. With 6 bases removed from V and 8 bases from J, the gap between germline ends came to 11 bases. The germline CDR1 and CDR2 sequences are SGHAT and FQNNGV. In DNA, the CDR3 is TGTGCCAGCAGTGGAGGCCCGGATTCACCCCTCCACTTT. Residues: CASSGGPDSPLHF.

The genes are TRBV7-8 and TRBJ2-2, with 9 positions matching TRBD2. Germline lookup yields CDR1 SGHVS and CDR2 FQNEAQ. Unmatched junction bases numbered 11, after V lost 3 bases and J lost 3 bases. The CDR3 has 18 amino acids. CDR3 residues: CASSFLIAGAGDTGELFF. CDR3 in DNA: TGTGCCAGCAGCTTCCTCATAGCGGGAGCGGGGGACACCGGGGAGCTGTTTTTT.

V usage is TRBV3-1 (or the pseudogene TRBV3-2) and J usage is TRBJ2-5, with unresolved D. The germline V gene has CDR1 LGHDT and CDR2 YNNKEL (reference sequence). The V and J ends lost 6 bases and 4 bases respectively, with 9 bases between them. The CDR3 has 12 amino acids. The CDR3 sequence: CASRLDGETQYF. CDR3 DNA: TGTGCCAGCAGACTGGACGGAGAGACCCAGTACTTC.